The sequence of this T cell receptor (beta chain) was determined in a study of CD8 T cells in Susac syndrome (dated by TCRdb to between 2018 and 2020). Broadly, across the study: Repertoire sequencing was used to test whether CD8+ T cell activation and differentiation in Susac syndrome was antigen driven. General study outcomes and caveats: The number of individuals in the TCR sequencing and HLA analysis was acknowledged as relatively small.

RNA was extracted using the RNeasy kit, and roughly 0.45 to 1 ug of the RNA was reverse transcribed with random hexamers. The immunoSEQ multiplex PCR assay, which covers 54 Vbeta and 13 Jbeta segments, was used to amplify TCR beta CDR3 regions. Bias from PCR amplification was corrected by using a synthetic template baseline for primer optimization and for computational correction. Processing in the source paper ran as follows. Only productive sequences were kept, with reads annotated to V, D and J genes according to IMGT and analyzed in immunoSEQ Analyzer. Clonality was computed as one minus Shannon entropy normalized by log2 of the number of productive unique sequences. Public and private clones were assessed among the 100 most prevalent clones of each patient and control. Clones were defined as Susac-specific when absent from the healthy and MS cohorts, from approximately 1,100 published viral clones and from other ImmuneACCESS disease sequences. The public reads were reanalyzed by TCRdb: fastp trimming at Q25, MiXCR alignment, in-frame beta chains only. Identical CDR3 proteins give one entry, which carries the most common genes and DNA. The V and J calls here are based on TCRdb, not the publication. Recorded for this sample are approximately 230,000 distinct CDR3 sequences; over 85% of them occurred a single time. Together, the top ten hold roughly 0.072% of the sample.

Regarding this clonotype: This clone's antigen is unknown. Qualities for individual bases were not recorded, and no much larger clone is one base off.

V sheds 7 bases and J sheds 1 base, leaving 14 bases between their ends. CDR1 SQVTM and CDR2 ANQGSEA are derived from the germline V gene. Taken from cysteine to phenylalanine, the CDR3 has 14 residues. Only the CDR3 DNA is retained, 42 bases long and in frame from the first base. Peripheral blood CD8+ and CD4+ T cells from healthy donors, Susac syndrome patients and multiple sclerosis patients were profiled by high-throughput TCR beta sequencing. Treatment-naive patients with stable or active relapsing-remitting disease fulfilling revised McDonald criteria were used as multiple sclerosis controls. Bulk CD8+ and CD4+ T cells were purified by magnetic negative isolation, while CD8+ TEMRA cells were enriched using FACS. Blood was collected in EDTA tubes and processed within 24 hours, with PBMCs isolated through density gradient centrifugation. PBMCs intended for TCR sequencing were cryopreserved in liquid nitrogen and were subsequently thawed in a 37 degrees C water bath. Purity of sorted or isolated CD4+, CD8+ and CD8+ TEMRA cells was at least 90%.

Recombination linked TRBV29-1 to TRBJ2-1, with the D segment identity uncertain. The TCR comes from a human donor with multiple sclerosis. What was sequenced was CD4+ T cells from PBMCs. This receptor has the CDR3 CSGYPSESYNEQFF. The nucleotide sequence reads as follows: TGCAGCGGGTACCCGTCCGAGTCCTACAATGAGCAGTTCTTC.